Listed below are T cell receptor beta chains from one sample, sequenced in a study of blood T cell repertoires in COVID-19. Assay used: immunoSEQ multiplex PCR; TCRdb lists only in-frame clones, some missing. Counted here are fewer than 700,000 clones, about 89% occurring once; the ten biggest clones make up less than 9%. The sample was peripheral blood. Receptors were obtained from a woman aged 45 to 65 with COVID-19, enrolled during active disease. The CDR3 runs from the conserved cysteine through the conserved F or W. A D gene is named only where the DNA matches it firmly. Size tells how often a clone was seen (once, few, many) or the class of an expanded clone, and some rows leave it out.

CDR3aa: CASEKPEDYGYTF; abundance: NA; j_gene: TRBJ1-2; v_gene: TRBV6-5; d_gene: NA
CDR3aa: CASRRDRGQNEQYF; abundance: once; j_gene: TRBJ2-7; v_gene: TRBV5-1; d_gene: TRBD1
CDR3aa: CASSTTLRQGGLNTEAFF; abundance: NA; j_gene: TRBJ1-1; v_gene: TRBV2; d_gene: TRBD1
CDR3aa: CASSPPLDSYNTEAFF; abundance: NA; j_gene: TRBJ1-1; v_gene: TRBV9; d_gene: NA
CDR3aa: CSVEGRGPYNEQFF; abundance: NA; j_gene: TRBJ2-1; v_gene: TRBV29-1; d_gene: NA
CDR3aa: CASSPQGGTMNTEAFF; abundance: NA; j_gene: TRBJ1-1; v_gene: TRBV5-4; d_gene: NA
CDR3aa: CASRLAAPYEQYF; abundance: NA; j_gene: TRBJ2-7; v_gene: TRBV6-6; d_gene: TRBD2
CDR3aa: CASSTGRDQETQYF; abundance: NA; j_gene: TRBJ2-5; v_gene: TRBV18; d_gene: NA
CDR3aa: CASSLAGKGGFF; abundance: NA; j_gene: TRBJ2-1; v_gene: TRBV13; d_gene: NA
CDR3aa: CASSDGGTEAFF; abundance: NA; j_gene: TRBJ1-1; v_gene: TRBV10-2; d_gene: NA
CDR3aa: CASSLTESSSYEQYF; abundance: NA; j_gene: TRBJ2-7; v_gene: TRBV6-5; d_gene: NA
CDR3aa: CASSELAGRTYEQYF; abundance: NA; j_gene: TRBJ2-7; v_gene: TRBV2; d_gene: TRBD2
CDR3aa: CASSFLGTSGEQYF; abundance: NA; j_gene: TRBJ2-7; v_gene: TRBV5-5; d_gene: NA
CDR3aa: CASSPGQPLNTEAFF; abundance: NA; j_gene: TRBJ1-1; v_gene: TRBV10-1; d_gene: TRBD1
CDR3aa: CASSLEVAGGRVQYF; abundance: NA; j_gene: TRBJ2-7; v_gene: TRBV7-2; d_gene: TRBD2
CDR3aa: CASSIRGGLSYEQYF; abundance: NA; j_gene: TRBJ2-7; v_gene: TRBV19; d_gene: TRBD2
CDR3aa: CASSLTGAQAFF; abundance: NA; j_gene: TRBJ1-1; v_gene: TRBV6-5; d_gene: TRBD1
CDR3aa: CASSESRDRGHEQYF; abundance: NA; j_gene: TRBJ2-7; v_gene: TRBV10-1; d_gene: TRBD1
CDR3aa: CASPPRNEKLFF; abundance: NA; j_gene: TRBJ1-4; v_gene: TRBV5-1; d_gene: NA
CDR3aa: CASSKAPLAGGPRGTDTQYF; abundance: NA; j_gene: TRBJ2-3; v_gene: TRBV21-1; d_gene: NA
CDR3aa: CASSPRTETDTQYF; abundance: NA; j_gene: TRBJ2-3; v_gene: TRBV2; d_gene: NA
CDR3aa: CASSWTNPYEQYF; abundance: NA; j_gene: TRBJ2-7; v_gene: TRBV28; d_gene: NA
CDR3aa: CAIQQGTGELFF; abundance: NA; j_gene: TRBJ2-2; v_gene: TRBV12-3/TRBV12-4; d_gene: NA
CDR3aa: CASIVRIATTGGSFEAFF; abundance: NA; j_gene: TRBJ1-1; v_gene: TRBV28; d_gene: TRBD1
CDR3aa: CATSGWGRADGYTF; abundance: NA; j_gene: TRBJ1-2; v_gene: TRBV24-1; d_gene: NA
CDR3aa: CASSPQPGGGNYGYTF; abundance: NA; j_gene: TRBJ1-2; v_gene: TRBV3-1/TRBV3-2; d_gene: NA
CDR3aa: CASTRGQANYGYTF; abundance: NA; j_gene: TRBJ1-2; v_gene: TRBV19; d_gene: TRBD1
CDR3aa: CATSDPGFGNTEAFF; abundance: NA; j_gene: TRBJ1-1; v_gene: TRBV24-1; d_gene: NA
CDR3aa: CASSITGAPNEKLFF; abundance: NA; j_gene: TRBJ1-4; v_gene: TRBV19; d_gene: NA
CDR3aa: CATSTGVNSPLHF; abundance: NA; j_gene: TRBJ1-6; v_gene: TRBV24-1; d_gene: TRBD1
CDR3aa: CASRKEAASYNEQFF; abundance: NA; j_gene: TRBJ2-1; v_gene: TRBV6-5; d_gene: NA
CDR3aa: CASNSRQGTDGYTF; abundance: NA; j_gene: TRBJ1-2; v_gene: TRBV27; d_gene: TRBD1
CDR3aa: CASSDVVRSNQPQHF; abundance: NA; j_gene: TRBJ1-5; v_gene: TRBV2; d_gene: NA
CDR3aa: CASSLAARRSNEKLFF; abundance: NA; j_gene: TRBJ1-4; v_gene: TRBV5-5; d_gene: NA
CDR3aa: CASSVDQGSGGYTF; abundance: NA; j_gene: TRBJ1-2; v_gene: TRBV9; d_gene: NA
CDR3aa: CASSTGSNQPQHF; abundance: NA; j_gene: TRBJ1-5; v_gene: TRBV19; d_gene: NA
CDR3aa: CASSRSTGDGNTIYF; abundance: NA; j_gene: TRBJ1-3; v_gene: TRBV18; d_gene: TRBD1
CDR3aa: CASSIGAGTGVGYTF; abundance: NA; j_gene: TRBJ1-2; v_gene: TRBV19; d_gene: TRBD1
CDR3aa: CASSPQVRYGYTF; abundance: NA; j_gene: TRBJ1-2; v_gene: TRBV6-5; d_gene: NA
CDR3aa: CASSQDIRQDLKDEQFF; abundance: NA; j_gene: TRBJ2-1; v_gene: TRBV4-2; d_gene: NA